The clone carrying this T cell receptor (beta chain) was recorded once. What it binds is not known. The length of the CDR3 is 15 residues. Trimming cost V 2 bases and J 2 bases; bases outside gene matches: 2. Germline CDR1 is MNHEY and CDR2 is SVGAGI. Profiled with immunoSEQ multiplex PCR; TCRdb holds only in-frame clones, not every one. Of tens of thousands of clones in the sample, roughly 84% were seen once. The entry originates in a study of graft-versus-host responses after intestinal transplantation. Study-wide results and limits: Researchers found peak circulating GvH clone levels linked to early post-transplant HvG declines. The presence of high graft-versus-host to host-versus-graft clonal ratios in allografts characterized patients with graft-donor T cell macrochimerism. Investigators detected GvH clones in recipient marrow, with some emerging earlier in ileum or blood.

Sequencing was performed on unstimulated CD4+ T cells sorted from spleen or lymph node cells, taken before transplant. The V gene is TRBV6-5, the J gene TRBJ1-2, with TRBD1 matching over 10 bases. The source is a human donor who was the organ donor for an intestinal transplant. The CDR3 nucleotides read TGTGCCAGCAGTTACCGGACAGGGGGGAACTATGGCTACACCTTC. Its protein product is CASSYRTGGNYGYTF.